A selection of T cell receptor beta chains follows, all from one sample in a study of shared clonotypes between healthy human individuals. Profiling relied on immunoSEQ multiplex PCR, and the TCRdb table lists in-frame clones only, not all of them. Among about 700,000 clones listed, about 91% were seen once. The sequenced material came from naive CD8+ T cells sorted from blood. The receptor set was obtained from a man younger than 45 in good health. Each CDR3 is given with its conserved first and last residue. Each record gives: V gene, J gene, CDR3 protein.

TRBV7-9	TRBJ2-1	CASSTRQGEGPYNEQFF
TRBV15	TRBJ2-7	CATSRDETATSYEQYF
TRBV27	TRBJ2-1	CASTLLGGSSYNEQFF
TRBV28	TRBJ1-5	CASSFRIWTGVYQPQHF
TRBV5-4	TRBJ2-1	CASSLYLAGVGNEQFF
TRBV30	TRBJ2-3	CAWSAGTSGTDTQYF
TRBV18	TRBJ2-7	CASSPSFGPLEQYF
TRBV10-3	TRBJ2-7	CAISGREGTYEQYF
TRBV27	TRBJ1-2	CASSSRQGDGYTF
TRBV9	TRBJ2-3	CASSVEGGTSGVSTDTQYF
TRBV14	TRBJ1-3	CASSQRTGAVGNTIYF
TRBV7-9	TRBJ1-2	CASSSGVAGRRYGYTF
TRBV7-9	TRBJ2-7	CASSPQGAPYEQYF
TRBV5-1	TRBJ2-2	CASSLEIYRGQTGELFF
TRBV7-9	TRBJ2-7	CASSRGSLEQYF
TRBV27	TRBJ2-7	CASSPDRDYEQYF
TRBV28	TRBJ2-7	CASTGLALSYEQYF
TRBV27	TRBJ2-1	CASRLRQGAPNEQFF
TRBV6-1	TRBJ2-1	CASSEAYNEQFF
TRBV7-9	TRBJ1-2	CASSSQGNYGYTF
TRBV5-4	TRBJ2-7	CASSFEHNTYEQYF
TRBV6-6	TRBJ1-4	CASSYGEKLFF
TRBV29-1	TRBJ2-7	CSVTGTAALEQYF
TRBV14	TRBJ2-7	CASSPGPLEQYF
TRBV27	TRBJ2-7	CASSFGIYSYEQYF
TRBV7-9	TRBJ2-2	CASSHQTSASTGELFF
TRBV5-5	TRBJ2-3	CASSRVAGDLTDTQYF
TRBV4-2	TRBJ2-5	CASSRLTSGRDETQYF
TRBV5-6	TRBJ1-4	CASSLNGLNEKLFF
TRBV4-1	TRBJ2-3	CASSQPGLRGDTQYF
TRBV2	TRBJ2-7	CATRTAVNEQYF
TRBV7-9	TRBJ2-5	CASAITSETQYF
TRBV2	TRBJ2-7	CASDFGQGAGEQYF
TRBV5-5	TRBJ1-1	CASSFIGTGSTEAFF
TRBV5-1	TRBJ2-2	CASGRAGVTDTGELFF
TRBV27	TRBJ2-1	CASRLGLAGGNNEQFF
TRBV15	TRBJ1-5	CATSLYGGNQPQHF
TRBV4-1	TRBJ1-4	CASTTGFYGGSTNEKLFF
TRBV4-1	TRBJ1-2	CASSQDEVGAAFYGYTF
TRBV28	TRBJ1-1	CASSLTGTGPEAFF
TRBV15	TRBJ1-1	CATSEDRGMNTEAFF
TRBV11-3	TRBJ2-3	CASSPRGTDTQYF
TRBV19	TRBJ1-5	CASSMVEAVQPQHF
TRBV7-7	TRBJ2-7	CASSLDGCLADTYEQYF
TRBV29-1	TRBJ2-1	CSVEDRASGSYEQFF